This is a list of T cell receptor beta chains from one sample in a study of blood T cell repertoires in COVID-19. Profiling relied on immunoSEQ multiplex PCR, and the TCRdb table lists in-frame clones only, not all of them. Among about 29,000 clones listed, 85% to 90% were seen once. The sequencing sample was made of peripheral blood. The origin of the receptors is a human donor with active COVID-19. The donor label of this sample is uncertain. Both conserved end residues are part of each CDR3. Each record gives: D gene, J gene, clone size, V gene, CDR3 protein, CDR3 DNA. A D gene is named only where the DNA matches it firmly. Size is stated for part of the rows, as once, few or many counts, or as a class when the clone is expanded.

>-|TRBJ2-7|-|TRBV5-5
CASSLGPRTTEQYF
TGTGCCAGCAGCTTGGGTCCCCGGACTACTGAGCAGTACTTC
>TRBD2|TRBJ2-7|-|TRBV4-3
CASSRFSGGSSYEQYF
TGCGCCAGCAGCCGATTTAGCGGGGGAAGCTCCTACGAGCAGTACTTC
>TRBD2|TRBJ2-1|-|TRBV5-4
CASSSGTSGINEQFF
TGTGCCAGCAGCAGCGGGACTAGCGGGATCAATGAGCAGTTCTTC
>TRBD1|TRBJ1-1|-|TRBV15
CATSRGGQGVREAFF
TGTGCCACCAGCAGAGGGGGGCAGGGGGTACGAGAAGCTTTCTTT
>TRBD1|TRBJ2-7|-|TRBV3-1/TRBV3-2
CASSENRGHEQYF
TGTGCCAGCAGCGAAAACAGGGGCCACGAGCAGTACTTC
>TRBD1|TRBJ2-7|-|TRBV11-3
CASAGQGYEQYF
TGTGCCAGCGCTGGACAGGGATACGAGCAGTACTTC
>TRBD1|TRBJ1-2|-|TRBV5-1
CASSLETGGDGYTF
TGCGCCAGCAGCTTGGAAACAGGGGGAGATGGCTACACCTTC
>TRBD2|TRBJ2-3|-|TRBV30
CAWSEPPGLAGTGTDADTQYF
TGTGCCTGGAGCGAACCGCCGGGACTAGCGGGAACCGGGACAGATGCAGATACGCAGTATTTT
>TRBD2|TRBJ2-3|-|TRBV6-4
CASSPRGGSTDTQYF
TGTGCCAGCAGTCCCCGGGGAGGGAGCACAGATACGCAGTATTTT
>-|TRBJ1-1|-|TRBV27
CASSRDFTEAFF
TGTGCCAGCAGCCGGGACTTCACTGAAGCTTTCTTT
>TRBD1|TRBJ1-2|-|TRBV5-4
CASSLGTEPINYGYTF
TGTGCCAGCAGCTTAGGGACAGAACCGATTAACTATGGCTACACCTTC
>-|TRBJ1-5|-|TRBV7-2
CASSLGQNQPQHF
TGTGCCAGCAGCTTAGGACAGAATCAGCCCCAGCATTTT
>-|TRBJ2-7|-|TRBV27
CASRSHSGDSYEQYF
TGTGCCAGCAGATCCCATTCTGGAGATTCCTACGAGCAGTACTTC
>TRBD1|TRBJ1-1|-|TRBV23-1
CASSQSGTGGPNTEAFF
TGCGCCAGCAGTCAATCAGGTACAGGGGGCCCGAACACTGAAGCTTTCTTT
>-|TRBJ2-7|-|TRBV21-1
CASSKGLRSGYEQYF
TGTGCCAGCAGCAAAGGCCTGAGAAGTGGCTACGAGCAGTACTTC
>-|TRBJ1-4|-|TRBV3-1/TRBV3-2
CASSQDPTGRNEKLFF
TGTGCCAGCAGCCAAGATCCCACAGGGAGAAATGAAAAACTGTTTTTT
>TRBD2|TRBJ2-3|-|TRBV29-1
CSVELAGVLDTQYF
TGCAGCGTTGAGCTAGCGGGAGTGTTAGATACGCAGTATTTT
>-|TRBJ2-7|-|TRBV5-8
CASSFRQSYEQYF
TGTGCCAGCAGCTTTAGACAATCCTACGAGCAGTACTTC
>TRBD1|TRBJ2-3|-|TRBV11-2
CASSLSNPTGPDTQYF
TGTGCCAGCAGCTTATCGAATCCGACAGGGCCAGATACGCAGTATTTT
>-|TRBJ1-1|-|TRBV4-2
CASSQDLRGGNTEAFF
TGTGCCAGCAGCCAAGATCTCCGGGGTGGGAACACTGAAGCTTTCTTT
>TRBD1|TRBJ1-1|-|TRBV10-1
CADKQGNPMNTEAFF
TGCGCCGACAAACAGGGGAACCCCATGAACACTGAAGCTTTCTTT
>-|TRBJ1-1|-|TRBV11-2
CASSVSMNTEAFF
TGTGCCAGCAGCGTGAGCATGAACACTGAAGCTTTCTTT
>-|TRBJ1-4|-|TRBV4-2
CASSRDPEKLFF
TGTGCCAGCAGCCGCGATCCGGAAAAACTGTTTTTT
>TRBD2|TRBJ2-7|few|TRBV2
CASSERSPREGTYEQYF
TGTGCCAGCAGTGAACGGTCGCCGCGGGAGGGCACCTACGAGCAGTACTTC
>-|TRBJ1-5|-|TRBV6-1
CASSEVVGVGQPQHF
TGTGCCAGCAGTGAGGTAGTCGGGGTTGGTCAGCCCCAGCATTTT
>TRBD2|TRBJ2-1|once|TRBV7-9
CASSLLTGLAGVRDEQFF
TGTGCCAGCAGCCTACTGACTGGACTAGCGGGAGTTAGGGATGAGCAGTTCTTC
>-|TRBJ2-5|-|TRBV19
CASARPGGETQYF
TGTGCCAGTGCCCGACCCGGGGGTGAGACCCAGTACTTC
>TRBD1|TRBJ2-6|-|TRBV19
CASSTTGGGGANVLTF
TGTGCCAGTAGCACGACAGGGGGAGGTGGGGCCAACGTCCTGACTTTC
>-|TRBJ1-1|-|TRBV5-1
CASMRETGLLNTEAFF
TGCGCCAGCATGAGGGAAACGGGACTCTTGAACACTGAAGCTTTCTTT
>-|TRBJ1-1|-|TRBV28
CASSLGQAGRKAFF
TGTGCCAGCAGTTTAGGGCAGGCGGGGAGGAAAGCTTTCTTT
>TRBD1|TRBJ1-1|-|TRBV18
CASSPRTGANTEAFF
TGTGCCAGCTCACCCCGGACAGGGGCGAACACTGAAGCTTTCTTT
>-|TRBJ2-7|-|TRBV6-5
CATVTGKSSEQYF
TGTGCCACCGTTACAGGGAAGTCTAGCGAGCAGTACTTC
>-|TRBJ1-1|-|TRBV25-1
CASRSRGFTEAFF
TGTGCCAGCAGGTCCAGGGGTTTCACTGAAGCTTTCTTT
>-|TRBJ1-2|few|TRBV4-2
CASSQDRTGYGYTF
TGTGCCAGCAGCCAAGATAGAACAGGGTATGGCTACACCTTC
>-|TRBJ1-1|-|TRBV7-3
CASSPPPGSNTEAFF
TGTGCCAGCAGCCCTCCACCCGGGTCAAACACTGAAGCTTTCTTT
>TRBD2|TRBJ2-1|-|TRBV7-9
CAQGSGGATNEQFF
TGTGCCCAAGGGTCCGGGGGGGCCACCAATGAGCAGTTCTTC
>-|TRBJ2-3|once|TRBV28
CASSPAGGATSTDTQYF
TGTGCCAGCAGCCCCGCGGGCGGGGCGACTAGCACAGATACGCAGTATTTT
>TRBD2|TRBJ2-1|few|TRBV19
CASSTQDGASGNGEQFF
TGTGCCAGTAGTACCCAGGACGGGGCTAGCGGGAATGGGGAGCAGTTCTTC
>-|TRBJ1-3|few|TRBV6-2/TRBV6-3
CASSNPDRISGNTIYF
TGTGCCAGCAGTAACCCTGACAGGATCTCTGGAAACACCATATATTTT
>-|TRBJ1-6|-|TRBV19
CASSIDLADNNSPLHF
TGTGCCAGTAGTATAGATCTTGCGGATAATAATTCACCCCTCCACTTT
>TRBD2|TRBJ2-5|-|TRBV2
CASRSSGGLETQYF
TGTGCCAGCAGGAGTAGCGGGGGGCTAGAGACCCAGTACTTC
>TRBD2|TRBJ2-5|-|TRBV5-1
CASSLTSVRETQYF
TGCGCCAGCAGCCTAACTAGCGTTCGGGAGACCCAGTACTTC
>TRBD2|TRBJ2-7|-|TRBV5-4
CASSLGTISSYEQYF
TGTGCCAGCAGCTTAGGGACTATCTCCTCCTACGAGCAGTACTTC
>-|TRBJ2-6|-|TRBV7-2
CASSGSGAGANVLTF
TGTGCCAGCAGCGGCTCAGGGGCTGGGGCCAACGTCCTGACTTTC
>TRBD2|TRBJ2-1|-|TRBV4-3
CASSQVAGGRFAGNEQFF
TGCGCCAGCAGCCAAGTAGCGGGAGGGCGCTTTGCGGGCAATGAGCAGTTCTTC
>TRBD1|TRBJ1-5|-|TRBV19
CASSVSQGRGQPQHF
TGTGCCAGTAGTGTATCACAGGGGAGAGGTCAGCCCCAGCATTTT
>TRBD2|TRBJ2-7|few|TRBV19
CASGLAGGEQYF
TGTGCCAGTGGACTAGCGGGAGGCGAGCAGTACTTC
>TRBD2|TRBJ2-2|-|TRBV2
CASRIGTSGSGELFF
TGTGCCAGCAGGATCGGGACTAGCGGGAGCGGGGAGCTGTTTTTT
>-|TRBJ2-2|-|TRBV28
CASSLGPGRDDTGELFF
TGTGCCAGCAGTTTAGGTCCGGGCCGGGATGACACCGGGGAGCTGTTTTTT
>-|TRBJ1-3|few|TRBV7-9
CASSLASGGKAGNTIYF
TGTGCCAGCAGCTTAGCTTCAGGAGGGAAAGCTGGAAACACCATATATTTT
>-|TRBJ2-5|-|TRBV30
CACDRGLGGGEETQYF
TGTGCCTGCGACAGGGGACTTGGGGGGGGCGAAGAGACCCAGTACTTC
>TRBD2|TRBJ2-1|-|TRBV5-1
CASSLGAGGINEQFF
TGCGCCAGCAGCTTGGGGGCGGGAGGTATTAATGAGCAGTTCTTC
>TRBD1|TRBJ1-4|-|TRBV10-1
CASRVQGEDEKLFF
TGCGCCAGCAGGGTACAGGGGGAGGATGAAAAACTGTTTTTT
>-|TRBJ2-5|-|TRBV14
CASSRVQETQYF
TGTGCCAGCAGCCGAGTCCAAGAGACCCAGTACTTC
>-|TRBJ1-6|-|TRBV7-7
CASSLNRQSNSPLHF
TGTGCTAGCAGCTTAAATCGACAGTCTAATTCACCCCTCCACTTT
>-|TRBJ1-5|-|TRBV18
CASSPRTGNQPQHF
TGTGCCAGCTCACCCAGGACTGGCAATCAGCCCCAGCATTTT
>TRBD2|TRBJ2-1|-|TRBV5-1
CASSTAGVSSYNEQFF
TGCGCCAGCAGCACCGCGGGGGTGAGCTCCTACAATGAGCAGTTCTTC
>-|TRBJ2-7|-|TRBV12-3/TRBV12-4
CASSPTSYEQYF
TGTGCCAGCAGTCCCACTAGCTACGAGCAGTACTTC
>-|TRBJ1-2|few|TRBV6-2/TRBV6-3
CASSYGSHGYTF
TGTGCCAGCAGTTACGGCAGTCATGGCTACACCTTC